Following are 24 T cell receptor beta chains from one sample sequenced in a study of cytomegalovirus exposure and HLA in healthy donors. With 60 Vbeta and 13 Jbeta primers, the PCR was carried out. TCRdb's table, derived via immunoSEQ multiplex PCR, lists solely in-frame clones and lacks some. The sample table sets out about 88,000 clones. Sequenced: PBMCs. The receptors were sampled from a girl aged 5 to 17 in good health and CMV-seropositive.

The chain links TRBV21-1 to TRBJ1-1. TRBV21-1 is tagged as a pseudogene. The CDR3 totals 14 residues. CDR3 in amino acids: CASSRRWRGEIAFF. CDR3 bases: TGTGCCAGCAGCAGACGGTGGAGGGGAGAGATAGCTTTCTTT.

The rearrangement uses TRBV19 and TRBJ1-2; 9 nucleotides align to TRBD1. The CDR3 sequence is 14 residues long. Per germline, CDR1 LNHDA and CDR2 SQIVND (reference sequence). With 6 bases clipped from V and 8 bases from J, the junction kept 10 bases outside the gene matches. The CDR3 reads CASSLPGTGKGYTF. The CDR3 region has the DNA TGTGCCAGTAGCCTTCCCGGGACAGGGAAAGGCTACACCTTC.

This rearrangement joins TRBV4-3 to TRBJ2-1; possible D gene TRBD2, 6 bases. The CDR3 totals 20 residues. Germline CDR1 reads LGHNA; CDR2 reads YSLEER. The ends were cut back, 1 base at V and 5 bases at J, with 27 bases in the middle. The CDR3 coding sequence is TGCGCCAGCAGCCAAGGAATAAGGGTTGCGGGGTTACAGAGCAACAATGAGCAGTTCTTC. This translates into CASSQGIRVAGLQSNNEQFF.

The chain carries TRBV18 and TRBJ2-3; 11 bases are shared with TRBD2. Germline CDR1 reads KGHSH; CDR2 reads LQKENI. The V gene end was trimmed by 5 bases and the J gene end by 6 bases; junction bases not matched to a gene: 4. The CDR3 runs to 14 residues. CDR3 nucleotides: TGTGCCAGCTCAAAACTAGCGGGGGCCGATACGCAGTATTTT. Protein: CASSKLAGADTQYF.

As regards this clone: Other DNA sequences within the sample encode an identical CDR3. This rearrangement joins TRBV9 to TRBJ1-1; D call uncertain. Trimming shortened V by 0 bases and J by 1 base, and 7 bases separated the two germline ends. Germline V lookup: CDR1 SGDLS, CDR2 YYNGEE. The CDR3 is 14 amino acids. CDR3 sequence reads: CASSVVPGNTEAFF. CDR3 sequence (DNA): TGTGCCAGCAGCGTAGTTCCAGGGAACACTGAAGCTTTCTTT. Drawing the rest from reference TRBV9 and TRBJ1-1, the complete variable domain is DSGVTQTPKHLITATGQRVTLRCSPRSGDLSVYWYQQSLDQGLQFLIQYYNGEERAKGNILERFSAQQFPDLHSELNLSSLELGDSALYFCASSVVPGNTEAFFGQGTRLTVV.

V usage is TRBV27 and J usage is TRBJ1-1, with D unresolved. Per the germline V gene, CDR1 is MNHEY and CDR2 is SMNVEV (reference sequence). The ends were cut back, 3 bases at V and 2 bases at J, with 7 bases in the middle. The CDR3 loop spans 13 amino acids. In DNA form, the CDR3 reads TGTGCCAGCAGTTTCGGAGAAAACACTGAAGCTTTCTTT. It translates to CASSFGENTEAFF.

The chain recombines TRBV2 with TRBJ1-2; possibly TRBD1 for D (5 bases). Trimming took 7 bases from V and 2 from J, leaving 11 bases between them. This CDR3 region has 13 residues. The germline CDR1 and CDR2 sequences are SNHLY and FYNNEI. The CDR3 reads CASTPNRNYGYTF. In DNA form, the CDR3 reads TGTGCCAGCACCCCGAACAGGAACTATGGCTACACCTTC. Using reference TRBV2 and TRBJ1-2 for the parts outside the CDR3, the full variable domain is EPEVTQTPSHQVTQMGQEVILRCVPISNHLYFYWYRQILGQKVEFLVSFYNNEISEKSEIFDDQFSVERPDGSNFTLKIRSTKLEDSAMYFCASTPNRNYGYTFGSGTRLTVV.

The chain joins TRBV30 to TRBJ2-5, with 9 bases that match TRBD1. CDR3 length equals 14 residues. After removal of 1 base from V and 3 bases from J, the junction contained 3 bases not matched to a gene. Looked up from germline, CDR1 is GTSNPN and CDR2 is SVGIG (reference sequence). In DNA, the CDR3 is TGTGCCTGGAGTGCCTGGGACAGGGAAGAGACCCAGTACTTC. It is translated as CAWSAWDREETQYF.

The chain couples TRBV2 to TRBJ1-1; D call uncertain. V lost 1 base, J lost 3 bases, and 9 bases lay in between. Germline loops: CDR1 SNHLY, CDR2 FYNNEI. CDR3 length equals 14 residues. The CDR3 loop is CASSEERSYTEAFF. CDR3 nucleotide sequence: TGTGCCAGCAGTGAAGAGCGCAGCTACACTGAAGCTTTCTTT. Filled out from reference TRBV2 and TRBJ1-1, the complete variable domain reads EPEVTQTPSHQVTQMGQEVILRCVPISNHLYFYWYRQILGQKVEFLVSFYNNEISEKSEIFDDQFSVERPDGSNFTLKIRSTKLEDSAMYFCASSEERSYTEAFFGQGTRLTVV.

The V and J genes are TRBV6-5 and TRBJ1-3, with 12 nucleotides matching TRBD1. Per germline, CDR1 MNHEY and CDR2 SVGAGI. The CDR3 is made up of 14 amino acids. V shed 6 bases and J 6 bases; nucleotides not matched to a gene: 3. CDR3 DNA: TGTGCCAGCAGGCGGGACAGGGGGCTAAACACCATATATTTT. It is translated as CASRRDRGLNTIYF.

This chain links TRBV27 with TRBJ1-5; D remains ambiguous. CDR1 is MNHEY and CDR2 is SMNVEV in the germline V gene (reference sequence). Trimming cost V 2 bases and J 2 bases, with 7 bases left between them. The CDR3 covers 14 residues. CDR3 in DNA: TGTGCCAGCAGTTTACTGGGAGGCAATCAGCCCCAGCATTTT. Its translation is CASSLLGGNQPQHF.

The rearrangement uses TRBV16 and TRBJ1-2; TRBD1 might be the D (5 bases). This CDR3 is built from 14 residues. Germline assignment: CDR1 KGHSY and CDR2 FQNENV. The ends were cut back, 0 bases at V and 8 bases at J, with 13 bases in the middle. CDR3 in amino acids: CASSQSSPGKGYTF. The CDR3 nucleotides read TGTGCCAGCAGCCAATCCTCGCCAGGGAAAGGCTACACCTTC.

This chain joins TRBV6-5 and TRBJ1-5, with TRBD1 as a possible D gene (5 bases). The germline gives CDR1 MNHEY, CDR2 SVGAGI. Trimming left V 5 bases short and J 8 bases short, with 13 bases between. This CDR3 has 13 amino acids. The chain's CDR3 is CASSPGQVEPQHF. The CDR3 DNA sequence: TGTGCCAGCAGTCCCGGACAAGTGGAGCCCCAGCATTTT.

The chain employs TRBV7-2 and TRBJ2-7, with 7 bases fitting TRBD2. V shed 4 bases and J 1 base; nucleotides not matched to a gene: 4. CDR1 and CDR2 (germline): SGHTA, FQGNSA. This CDR3 contains 14 residues. CDR3: CASSSGTTSYEQYF. The CDR3 nucleotides are TGTGCCAGCAGCTCCGGGACTACATCCTACGAGCAGTACTTC. Complete variable domain (other parts from reference TRBV7-2 and TRBJ2-7): GAGVSQSPSNKVTEKGKDVELRCDPISGHTALYWYRQSLGQGLEFLIYFQGNSAPDKSGLPSDRFSAERTGGSVSTLTIQRTQQEDSAVYLCASSSGTTSYEQYFGPGTRLTVT.

This chain links TRBV7-9 with TRBJ1-2, with 7 bases fitting TRBD1. Germline V gene data show CDR1 as SEHNR and CDR2 as FQNEAQ (reference sequence). V lost 4 bases and J lost 1; bases outside the gene matches: 3. This CDR3 has 14 residues. The CDR3 protein is CASSSGTVNYGYTF. The DNA of the CDR3 is TGTGCCAGCAGCTCCGGGACAGTTAACTATGGCTACACCTTC. The full variable domain, rest sourced from reference TRBV7-9 and TRBJ1-2, is DTGVSQNPRHKITKRGQNVTFRCDPISEHNRLYWYRQTLGQGPEFLTYFQNEAQLEKSRLLSDRFSAERPKGSFSTLEIQRTEQGDSAMYLCASSSGTVNYGYTFGSGTRLTVV.

The chain recombines TRBV28 with TRBJ1-5, with D uncertain. Between the trimmed V and J ends, which lost 8 bases and 1 base, there was a span of 12 bases. Germline loops: CDR1 MDHEN, CDR2 SYDVKM. This CDR3 region has 14 residues. The CDR3 nucleotides are TGTGCCAGCCGAATACAAGCGAGCAATCAGCCCCAGCATTTT. Residues: CASRIQASNQPQHF.

The chain combines TRBV6-5 with TRBJ2-7; D call uncertain. Trimming stripped 7 bases from V and 2 bases from J, with 15 bases between. Germline CDR1 MNHEY, CDR2 SVGAGI. The length of the CDR3 is 14 residues. CDR3 sequence (DNA): TGTGCCAGCAAACCCCAGGAAGGCGCCTACGAGCAGTACGTC. It specifies CASKPQEGAYEQYV.

This chain uses TRBV4-3 with TRBJ1-3, with unresolved D. V was pared by 3 bases and J by 3 bases, with 6 bases between. The CDR3 has 13 residues. The germline V gene has CDR1 LGHNA and CDR2 YSLEER. The CDR3: CASSQGSGNTIYF. CDR3 coding DNA: TGCGCCAGCAGCCAGGGGAGTGGAAACACCATATATTTT.

This chain connects TRBV18 to TRBJ2-3; 7 bases are shared with TRBD1. After removal of 6 bases from V and 3 bases from J, the junction contained 6 bases not matched to a gene. The CDR3 totals 14 residues. CDR1 and CDR2 (germline): KGHSH, LQKENI. The CDR3 DNA reads TGTGCCAGCTCTACAGGGGATAGGACAGATACGCAGTATTTT. It specifies CASSTGDRTDTQYF.

V and J are TRBV9 and TRBJ2-1; 9 bases line up with TRBD2. CDR1 and CDR2 (germline): SGDLS, YYNGEE. The V gene end was trimmed by 3 bases and the J gene end by 4 bases; junction bases not matched to a gene: 14. The length of the CDR3 is 18 residues. The CDR3 loop is CASSANPYGGGEYNEQFF. Written as DNA, the CDR3 is TGTGCCAGCAGCGCCAACCCTTATGGCGGGGGGGAGTACAATGAGCAGTTCTTC.

The genes are TRBV25-1 and TRBJ2-3, with D possibly TRBD2 on 6 matching bases. CDR1 is MGHDK and CDR2 is SYGVNS in the germline V gene. Trimming took 4 bases from V and 0 from J, leaving 14 bases between them. This CDR3 contains 16 residues. The CDR3 sequence is CASSARGTGSTDTQYF. In DNA form, the CDR3 reads TGTGCCAGCAGTGCCCGGGGGACCGGGAGCACAGATACGCAGTATTTT.

The chain joins TRBV19 to TRBJ1-6; TRBD1 matches 9 bases. V dropped 6 bases and J dropped 9; count of bases not matched to a gene: 21. Germline CDR1 LNHDA, CDR2 SQIVND (reference sequence). CDR3 length: 19 residues. The CDR3 DNA sequence: TGTGCCAGTAGAAACCCCGGGACAGGGTCCCTCAGCTCGAGTTCACCCCTCCACTTT. Its translation is CASRNPGTGSLSSSSPLHF. The variable domain in full, completed from reference TRBV19 and TRBJ1-6, reads DGGITQSPKYLFRKEGQNVTLSCEQNLNHDAMYWYRQDPGQGLRLIYYSQIVNDFQKGDIAEGYSVSREKKESFPLTVTSAQKNPTAFYLCASRNPGTGSLSSSSPLHFGNGTRLTVT.

The genes are TRBV4-3 and TRBJ2-3, with TRBD2 as a possible D gene (5 bases). Germline V gene sequence: CDR1 LGHNA, CDR2 YSLEER. This CDR3 has 17 residues. Between the trimmed V and J ends, which lost 0 bases and 0 bases, there was a span of 13 bases. CDR3 residues: CASSQDFGGGSTDTQYF. Written as DNA, the CDR3 is TGCGCCAGCAGCCAAGATTTTGGTGGCGGGAGCACAGATACGCAGTATTTT.

V gene TRBV5-3 combines with J gene TRBJ1-5, with 7 nucleotides matching TRBD1. TRBV5-3 falls under the ORF class, with uncertain function. V was clipped by 5 bases and J by 3 bases; unmatched bases: 11. The CDR3 is 16 amino acids. CDR3 sequence reads: CARRPGQASNNQPQHF. The CDR3 nucleotides are TGTGCCAGAAGACCAGGACAGGCCTCCAACAATCAGCCCCAGCATTTT.